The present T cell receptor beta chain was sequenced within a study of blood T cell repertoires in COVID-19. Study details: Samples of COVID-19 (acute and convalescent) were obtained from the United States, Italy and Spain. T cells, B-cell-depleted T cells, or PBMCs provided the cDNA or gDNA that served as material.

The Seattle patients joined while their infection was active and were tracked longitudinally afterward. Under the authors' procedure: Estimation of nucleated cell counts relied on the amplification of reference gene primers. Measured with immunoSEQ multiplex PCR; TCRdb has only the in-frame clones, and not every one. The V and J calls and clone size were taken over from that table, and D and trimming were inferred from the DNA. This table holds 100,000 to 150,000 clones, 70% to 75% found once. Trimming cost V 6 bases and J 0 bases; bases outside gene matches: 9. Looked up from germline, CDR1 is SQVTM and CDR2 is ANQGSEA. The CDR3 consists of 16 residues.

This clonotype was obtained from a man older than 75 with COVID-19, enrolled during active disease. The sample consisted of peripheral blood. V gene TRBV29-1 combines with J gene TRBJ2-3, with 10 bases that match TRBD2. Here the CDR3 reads CSVAGLAASSTDTQYF. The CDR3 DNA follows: TGCAGCGTCGCCGGACTAGCGGCCTCTAGCACAGATACGCAGTATTTT.